This T cell receptor beta chain was recorded in a study of T cells in Graves' hyperthyroidism and ophthalmopathy (dated by TCRdb to 2018 to 2020). As for the study more broadly: Peripheral blood samples were taken at the time of initial diagnosis, prior to any treatment. Thyroid tissue and blood T-cell repertoires from roughly 6 Graves' hyperthyroidism patients were also compared in the study. To identify distinguishing TCR V-J signatures, a discovery cohort of 90 to 100 patients was used, comprising 40 to 45 with Graves' ophthalmopathy and some 57 with stable Graves' hyperthyroidism. According to the paper, TCR Vbeta CDR3 sequencing was carried out on approximately 140 peripheral blood samples, which came from more than 40 ophthalmopathy, some 73 hyperthyroidism and approximately 17 progressor patients. Whether ophthalmopathy could be predicted prospectively was tested in an independent validation cohort made up of fewer than 20 hyperthyroidism patients plus 17 patients who later progressed to ophthalmopathy. After blood sampling, hyperthyroidism patients were treated with methimazole at a starting dose of 30 mg daily, and ophthalmopathy patients were treated with high-dose intravenous methylprednisolone. The 100 or so discovery patients were randomly divided into training and test sets at a 7:3 ratio. Results the study describes overall, beyond this receptor: Most expanded thyroid clonotypes (frequency above 0.001) were also found in blood, which suggests that blood repertoires may mirror thyroid immune responses. Ophthalmopathy was separated from stable hyperthyroidism by a 13 V-J signature model, with around 90% sensitivity and roughly 84% specificity obtained in cross-validation and 80%/75% obtained in testing. In validation, the model predicted progression to ophthalmopathy a median of roughly 6.5 months before onset, with about 70% sensitivity and roughly 72% specificity. No statistical method was used to set the sample size in advance, and investigators knew the group allocation.

The CDR3, cysteine through phenylalanine, is 13 amino acids long. Here the CDR3 DNA is all that survives: 39 bases in frame from base 1. Reading the germline V gene gives CDR1 ENHRY and CDR2 SYGVKD. Trimming takes 5 bases from V and 9 bases from J, and the germline ends sit 16 bases apart. This clonotype has ten or more counts. Its antigen is unknown. No per-base quality is available; no much larger clone lies one base away. Ophthalmopathy patients had moderately to severely active disease, with a Clinical Activity Score of 3 or more, a NOSPECS grade of 4 or more, and a disease duration of less than 3 months. Any patient with an uncontrolled infection, another autoimmune disease, pregnancy or lactation was excluded. Diagnoses relied on clinical symptoms, serum thyroxine and TRAb, thyroid ultrasound and orbital computed tomography. PBMCs were separated from under 12 ml of fresh peripheral blood using Ficoll-Paque density gradient centrifugation. Trizol reagent was used to extract total RNA, and RNA quality was then checked on an Agilent 2100 Bioanalyzer.

The TCR beta CDR3 regions were amplified from RNA transcripts. The first round of RT-PCR for the TCR CDR3 was performed with the HTBI primer set and the Qiagen OneStep RT-PCR kit. Libraries were constructed in a second round of multiplex PCR, after which size selection and purification were carried out. Paired-end sequencing of the libraries was performed with 100 bp reads on an Illumina HiSeq2000. From the authors' description of their analysis: SOAPnuke was used to process the raw data, removing reads that contained adapters or uncalled bases, had a mean Phred below 15, or lacked an exact match to the constant primer or identifier. High-quality paired reads were merged with COPE v1.2.5, and unique nucleotide sequences were defined as clonotypes. Clonotypes were aligned to IMGT TRBV, TRBD and TRBJ reference segments using MiTCR v1.1. The analysis was restricted to V-J combinations with a frequency above 0.0001, which together covered 99% to 99.2% of the repertoires. The TCS score was defined as the ratio of F50 (clonal expansion) to E x V (chaos), calculated using BLOSUM62-based TCRdist between CDR3 peptides within each V-J. Welch's t-statistics and random forest reduced around 550 V-J features to 13, which were used in a naive Bayes classifier (R e1071). Starting from the raw public reads, TCRdb applied fastp trimming at Q25, assembled clones with MiXCR and retained in-frame beta chains. Every CDR3 protein is listed once, alongside the most common genes and DNA of its rows. TCRdb, rather than the study authors, made the V and J calls. For this sample there are 500,000 to 650,000 distinct CDR3 sequences; approximately 15% appear just once. The ten largest account for roughly an eighth of the sample.

This receptor was taken from a woman aged 45-65 years with Graves' ophthalmopathy. The sequenced material came from blood. The rearrangement joined TRBV10-3 to TRBJ1-1; a weak D assignment points to TRBD1 (5 bases agree). The CDR3 protein sequence reads: CAISLGHGGQAFF. The nucleotide sequence is given as TGTGCCATCAGTCTTGGACACGGGGGACAAGCTTTCTTT.